This TCR beta chain is from a study of T cell repertoires in cytomegalovirus infection. Study information: From public TCR beta signatures came an indication of both CMV infection and matching HLA type. Study conclusions and caveats: The ex vivo response showed dominance by HLA-C-restricted CMV-specific TCR beta clonotypes.

TCRdb re-called the reads through MiXCR, storing one row per CDR3 protein. This table has approximately 500,000 distinct CDR3 sequences, about 11% appearing once. The junction had 5 bases not matched to a gene; V was cut back by 2 bases and J by 8 bases. The germline CDR1 and CDR2 sequences are DFQATT and SNEGSKA (reference sequence). This CDR3 has 14 residues. Details on this clonotype: Its target is unknown.

This chain links TRBV20-1 with TRBJ2-1, with 11 positions matching TRBD2. Specimen: PBMCs. The receptor's source is a human donor in good health (CMV status not recorded). Some clones in this sample may be carry-over from other donors' samples. The CDR3 region has the DNA TGCAGTGCTAGACTCACTAGCGGGGGATATGAGCAGTTCTTC. Translating it yields CSARLTSGGYEQFF.